Below are 13 T cell receptor beta chains sequenced from a single sample in a study of cytomegalovirus exposure and HLA in healthy donors. Profiling relied on immunoSEQ multiplex PCR, and the TCRdb table lists in-frame clones only, not all of them. The sample has 250,000 to 400,000 clones; approximately 91% are singletons. The sequencing input was PBMCs. Receptors originate from a man younger than 45 in good health and CMV-seronegative.

This chain connects TRBV6-4 to TRBJ2-1; TRBD2 agrees at 8 bases. The CDR3 consists of 15 residues. Germline assignment: CDR1 MRHNA and CDR2 SNTAGT. Germline trimming cut 5 bases from V and 0 bases from J; bases unmatched to any gene: 3. The CDR3 DNA follows: TGTGCCAGCAGTAGTAGCGGGGACTCCTACAATGAGCAGTTCTTC. Amino acids: CASSSSGDSYNEQFF.

This chain connects TRBV29-1 to TRBJ1-2; 7 bases fit TRBD1. Germline V gene sequence: CDR1 SQVTM, CDR2 ANQGSEA. Germline trimming cut 8 bases from V and 5 bases from J; bases unmatched to any gene: 11. The CDR3 contains 13 residues. This CDR3 is CSFRGGAGYGYTF. The CDR3 DNA reads TGCAGCTTCCGAGGGGGCGCGGGGTATGGCTACACCTTC.

The chain couples TRBV5-5 to TRBJ1-4, with D hard to call. This CDR3 spans 15 amino acids. Germline CDR1 SGHKS, CDR2 YYEKEE (reference sequence). Trimming cost V 4 bases and J 8 bases, with 18 bases left between them. CDR3 in DNA: TGTGCCAGCAGCGGGCCGACGGCGCCGGGAGAAAAACTGTTTTTT. Translation gives CASSGPTAPGEKLFF.

CDR3 residues: CASSEGRGGTDTQYF. The CDR3 DNA sequence: TGTGCCAGCAGTGAAGGACGGGGGGGAACAGATACGCAGTATTTT. The rearrangement uses TRBV2 and TRBJ2-3; 8 nucleotides line up with TRBD2. The CDR3 length is 15 residues. Germline CDR1 is SNHLY and CDR2 is FYNNEI. The J segment lost 3 bases and the V segment lost 1 base, leaving 3 bases of the junction unmatched.

The chain carries TRBV2 and TRBJ2-5, with 7 bases lining up with TRBD1. This CDR3 is 15 amino acids long. V lost 6 bases, J lost 4 bases, and 11 bases stayed unmatched. Germline-derived CDR1 and CDR2 are SNHLY and FYNNEI. The CDR3 loop is CASSSETGLRETQYF. In DNA form, the CDR3 reads TGTGCCAGCAGCAGTGAGACAGGGTTGCGAGAGACCCAGTACTTC. Supplemented by reference TRBV2 and TRBJ2-5, the full variable domain reads EPEVTQTPSHQVTQMGQEVILRCVPISNHLYFYWYRQILGQKVEFLVSFYNNEISEKSEIFDDQFSVERPDGSNFTLKIRSTKLEDSAMYFCASSSETGLRETQYFGPGTRLLVL.

J is TRBJ1-2 and V is TRBV7-9, with a possible D match to TRBD1 (6 bases). The germline CDR1 and CDR2 sequences are SEHNR and FQNEAQ (reference sequence). The CDR3 extends over 14 amino acids. V was pared by 5 bases and J by 2 bases, with 12 bases between. CDR3 region: CASSPDSSNYGYTF. The CDR3 region has the DNA TGTGCCAGCAGCCCGGACAGCTCAAACTATGGCTACACCTTC. Full variable domain (outside the CDR3, taken from reference TRBV7-9 and TRBJ1-2): DTGVSQNPRHKITKRGQNVTFRCDPISEHNRLYWYRQTLGQGPEFLTYFQNEAQLEKSRLLSDRFSAERPKGSFSTLEIQRTEQGDSAMYLCASSPDSSNYGYTFGSGTRLTVV.

The chain couples TRBV4-2 to TRBJ1-6, with D maybe TRBD1 (5 bases). This CDR3 is 15 amino acids long. Trimming took off 5 bases at V and 5 bases at J, with 13 bases between the two ends. The germline CDR1 and CDR2 sequences are LGHNA and YNFKEQ. Written as DNA, the CDR3 is TGTGCCAGCAGCGCACCGGGACTAGATAATTCACCCCTCCACTTT. It encodes CASSAPGLDNSPLHF.

CDR3 DNA sequence: TGCGCCAGCAGCCGCCAGGGGTCAGGGGAATCATACGAGCAGTACTTC. As protein: CASSRQGSGESYEQYF. The rearrangement joins TRBV5-1 to TRBJ2-7, with D maybe TRBD1 (6 bases). The length of the CDR3 is 16 residues. Trimming pared 4 bases from V and 4 bases from J, leaving 21 bases between. Germline CDR1 is SGHRS and CDR2 is YFSETQ. The whole variable domain, remainder taken from reference TRBV5-1 and TRBJ2-7, is KAGVTQTPRYLIKTRGQQVTLSCSPISGHRSVSWYQQTPGQGLQFLFEYFSETQRNKGNFPGRFSGRQFSNSRSEMNVSTLELGDSALYLCASSRQGSGESYEQYFGPGTRLTVT.

The chain has TRBV6-6 and TRBJ2-7; D might be TRBD2 (5 bases). CDR3 length: 12 amino acids. V was clipped by 5 bases and J by 3 bases, with 8 bases between them. Germline assignment: CDR1 MNHNY and CDR2 SVGAGI (reference sequence). This chain's CDR3 is CASSPRDYEQYF. CDR3 sequence (DNA): TGTGCCAGCAGTCCCCGGGACTACGAGCAGTACTTC.

With regard to this clone: The sample has other DNA sequences that encode this CDR3 too. The V gene is TRBV5-1, the J gene TRBJ2-7; D might be TRBD1 (5 bases). V lost 5 bases to trimming and J lost 0 bases, with 9 bases between them. Germline lookup yields CDR1 SGHRS and CDR2 YFSETQ. The CDR3 has 13 amino acids. The DNA for the CDR3 is TGCGCCAGCAGTAGGGGTAGCTCCTACGAGCAGTACTTC. This encodes CASSRGSSYEQYF.

This chain connects TRBV7-9 to TRBJ2-1; D perhaps matches TRBD2 (6 bases). Germline V CDR1 and CDR2: SEHNR, FQNEAQ (reference sequence). The CDR3 runs 15 residues. V lost 0 bases, J lost 7 bases, and 13 bases lay in between. CDR3 in DNA: TGTGCCAGCAGCTTAGCGCTCGGGGGTAGTAATGAGCAGTTCTTC. Its protein product is CASSLALGGSNEQFF.

V gene TRBV5-1 combines with J gene TRBJ2-1; TRBD2 agrees at 12 bases. Germline V gene data show CDR1 as SGHRS and CDR2 as YFSETQ. The CDR3 contains 15 residues. Trimming cost V 4 bases and J 7 bases; bases outside gene matches: 6. The CDR3 DNA reads TGCGCCAGCAGCACCTCTAGCGGGGGGGCGAATGAGCAGTTCTTC. Residues: CASSTSSGGANEQFF.

This clone appeared once. This sequence joins TRBV19 and TRBJ1-1, with D perhaps TRBD1 (6 bases). Germline lookup yields CDR1 LNHDA and CDR2 SQIVND (reference sequence). Trimming pared 5 bases from V and 1 base from J, leaving 14 bases between. The CDR3 has 15 amino acids. The CDR3 sequence is CASSADRRRNTEAFF. CDR3 nucleotide sequence: TGTGCCAGTAGTGCTGACAGGCGGCGGAACACTGAAGCTTTCTTT.